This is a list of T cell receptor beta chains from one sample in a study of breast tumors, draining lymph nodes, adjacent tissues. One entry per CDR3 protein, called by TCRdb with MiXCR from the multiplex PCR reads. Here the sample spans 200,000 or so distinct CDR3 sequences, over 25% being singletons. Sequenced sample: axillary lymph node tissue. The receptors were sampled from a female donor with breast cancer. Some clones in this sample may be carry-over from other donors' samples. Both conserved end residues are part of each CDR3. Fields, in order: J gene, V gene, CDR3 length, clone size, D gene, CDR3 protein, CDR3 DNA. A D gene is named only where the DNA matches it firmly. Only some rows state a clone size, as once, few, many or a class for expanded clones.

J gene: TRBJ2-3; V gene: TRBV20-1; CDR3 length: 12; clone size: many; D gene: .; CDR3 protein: CSALDPPDTQYF; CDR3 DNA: TGCAGTGCCTTAGATCCCCCAGATACGCAGTATTTT
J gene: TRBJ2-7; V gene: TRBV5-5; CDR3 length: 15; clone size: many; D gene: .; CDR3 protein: CASSLGVTASYEQYF; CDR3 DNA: TGTGCCAGCAGCTTGGGCGTTACGGCCTCCTACGAGCAGTACTTC
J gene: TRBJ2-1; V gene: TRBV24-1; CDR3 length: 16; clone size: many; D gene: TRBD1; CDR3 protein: CATSVKPGTGVNEQFF; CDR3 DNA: TGTGCCACCAGTGTCAAACCCGGGACAGGGGTCAATGAGCAGTTCTTC
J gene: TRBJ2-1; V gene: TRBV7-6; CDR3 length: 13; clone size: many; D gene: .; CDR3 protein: CASSLQGRNEQFF; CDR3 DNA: TGTGCCAGCAGCCTTCAGGGTCGCAATGAGCAGTTCTTC
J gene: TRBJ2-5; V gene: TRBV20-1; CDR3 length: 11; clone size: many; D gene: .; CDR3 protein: CSARDGQTQSF; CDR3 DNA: TGCAGTGCTAGAGATGGGCAGACCCAGTCCTTC
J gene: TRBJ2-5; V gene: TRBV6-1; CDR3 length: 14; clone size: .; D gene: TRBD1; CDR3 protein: CASSGQGRHQPQYF; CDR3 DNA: TGTGCCAGCAGTGGACAGGGCCGGCACCAGCCCCAGTACTTC
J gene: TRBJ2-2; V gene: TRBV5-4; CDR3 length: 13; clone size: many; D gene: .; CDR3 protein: CASSRDKLGELFF; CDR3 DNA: TGTGCCAGCAGCAGGGACAAGCTGGGGGAGCTGTTTTTT
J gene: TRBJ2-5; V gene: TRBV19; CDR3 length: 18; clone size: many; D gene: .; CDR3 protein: CASSIDSTGLGSLGTQYF; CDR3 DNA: TGTGCCAGTAGTATAGATTCTACTGGCTTAGGGTCCTTGGGGACCCAGTACTTC
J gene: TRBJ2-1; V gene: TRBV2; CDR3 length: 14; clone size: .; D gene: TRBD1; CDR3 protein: CANNRDRGVNEQFF; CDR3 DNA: TGTGCCAACAACCGGGACAGGGGGGTCAATGAGCAGTTCTTC
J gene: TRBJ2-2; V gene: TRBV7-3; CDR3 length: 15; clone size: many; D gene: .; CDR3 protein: CASSLTGGGTGELFF; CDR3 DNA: TGTGCCAGCAGCTTAACGGGGGGTGGCACCGGGGAGCTGTTTTTT
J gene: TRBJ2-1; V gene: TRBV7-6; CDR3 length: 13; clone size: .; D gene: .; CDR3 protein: CASSLQVASEQFF; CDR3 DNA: TGTGCCAGCAGCTTACAGGTGGCGAGTGAGCAGTTCTTC
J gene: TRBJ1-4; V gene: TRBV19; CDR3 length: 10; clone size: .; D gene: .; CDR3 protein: CASSRQEVVF; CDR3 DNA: TGTGCCAGTAGTAGACAGGAGGTCGTTTTT
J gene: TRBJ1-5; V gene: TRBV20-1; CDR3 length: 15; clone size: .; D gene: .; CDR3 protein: CSARDPQGTNQPQHF; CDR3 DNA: TGCAGTGCTAGAGATCCTCAGGGTACCAATCAGCCCCAGCATTTT
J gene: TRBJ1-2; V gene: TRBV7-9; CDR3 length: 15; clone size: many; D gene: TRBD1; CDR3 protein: CASTRGQGLNYGYTF; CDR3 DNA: TGTGCCAGCACCAGGGGACAGGGCCTTAACTATGGCTACACCTTC
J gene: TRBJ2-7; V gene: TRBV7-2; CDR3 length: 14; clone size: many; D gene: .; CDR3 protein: CASSFNPVSYEQYF; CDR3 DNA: TGTGCCAGCAGCTTTAATCCAGTCTCGTACGAGCAGTACTTC
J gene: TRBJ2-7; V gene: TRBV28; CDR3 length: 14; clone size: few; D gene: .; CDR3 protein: CASSQSRAPYEQYF; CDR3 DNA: TGTGCCAGCAGCCAAAGTCGGGCCCCCTACGAGCAGTACTTC
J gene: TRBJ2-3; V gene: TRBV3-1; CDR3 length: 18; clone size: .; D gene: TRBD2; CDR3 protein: CASSQQYQSSGRSDTQYF; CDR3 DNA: TGTGCCAGCAGCCAGCAGTACCAGTCTAGCGGGAGGTCAGATACGCAGTATTTT
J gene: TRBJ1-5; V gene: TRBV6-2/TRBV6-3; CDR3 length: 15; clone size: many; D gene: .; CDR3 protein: CASSYLDSFNQPQHF; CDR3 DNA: TGTGCCAGCAGTTACCTGGACAGCTTCAATCAGCCCCAGCATTTT
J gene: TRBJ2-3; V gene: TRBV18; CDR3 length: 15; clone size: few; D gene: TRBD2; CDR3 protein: CASSPPSGGPDTQYF; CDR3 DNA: TGTGCCAGCTCACCCCCTAGCGGGGGACCAGATACGCAGTATTTT
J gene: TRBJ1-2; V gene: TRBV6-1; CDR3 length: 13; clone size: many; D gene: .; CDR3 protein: CASSEYGNYGYTF; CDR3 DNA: TGTGCCAGCAGTGAATACGGGAACTATGGCTACACCTTC
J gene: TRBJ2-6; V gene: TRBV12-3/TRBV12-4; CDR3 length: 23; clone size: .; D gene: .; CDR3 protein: CASSFDSQNYGYTFGSGTNVLTF; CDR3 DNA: .
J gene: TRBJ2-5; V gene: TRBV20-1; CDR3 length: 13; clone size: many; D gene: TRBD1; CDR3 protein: CSPSRGPQETQYF; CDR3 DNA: TGCAGTCCCAGCAGGGGGCCCCAAGAGACCCAGTACTTC
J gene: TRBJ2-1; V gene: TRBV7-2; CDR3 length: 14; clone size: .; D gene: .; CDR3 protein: CASSLGPGVNEQFF; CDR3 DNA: TGTGCCAGCAGCTTAGGGCCGGGGGTCAATGAGCAGTTCTTC
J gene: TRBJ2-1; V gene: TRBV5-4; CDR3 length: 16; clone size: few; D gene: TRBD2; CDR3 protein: CASSPGGGQGYNEQFF; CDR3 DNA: TGTGCCAGCAGCCCGGGAGGGGGGCAGGGCTACAATGAGCAGTTCTTC
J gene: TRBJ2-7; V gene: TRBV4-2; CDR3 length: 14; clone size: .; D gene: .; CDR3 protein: CASSQDLGVYEQYF; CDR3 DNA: TGTGCCAGCAGCCAAGATCTGGGGGTCTACGAGCAGTACTTC
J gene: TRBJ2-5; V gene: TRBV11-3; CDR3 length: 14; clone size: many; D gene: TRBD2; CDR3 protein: CASSSGLAEETQYF; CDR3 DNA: TGTGCCAGCAGCTCGGGACTAGCGGAAGAGACCCAGTACTTC
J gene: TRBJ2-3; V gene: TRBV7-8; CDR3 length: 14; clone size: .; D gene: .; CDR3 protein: CASSVELHTDTQYF; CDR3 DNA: TGTGCCAGCAGCGTGGAGCTCCACACAGATACGCAGTATTTT
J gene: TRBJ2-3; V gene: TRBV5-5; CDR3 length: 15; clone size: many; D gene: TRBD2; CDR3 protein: CASSRTSGSTDTQYF; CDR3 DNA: TGTGCCAGCAGCAGAACTAGCGGGAGCACAGATACGCAGTATTTT
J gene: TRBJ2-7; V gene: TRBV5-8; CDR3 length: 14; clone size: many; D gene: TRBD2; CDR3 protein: CASTNLAGGNEQYF; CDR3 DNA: TGTGCCAGCACCAATCTAGCGGGAGGTAACGAGCAGTACTTC
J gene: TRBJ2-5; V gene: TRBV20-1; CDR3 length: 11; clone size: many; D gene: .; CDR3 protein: CSANKKETQYF; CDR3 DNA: TGCAGTGCTAACAAAAAAGAGACCCAGTACTTC
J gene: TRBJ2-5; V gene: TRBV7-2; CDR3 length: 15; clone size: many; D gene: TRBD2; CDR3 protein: CASSPAGTSEETQYF; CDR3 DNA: TGTGCCAGCAGCCCGGCCGGGACTAGCGAAGAGACCCAGTACTTC
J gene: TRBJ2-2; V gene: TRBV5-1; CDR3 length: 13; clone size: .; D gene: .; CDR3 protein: CASSSDGMGELFF; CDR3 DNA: TGCGCCAGCAGTTCGGACGGTATGGGGGAGCTGTTTTTT
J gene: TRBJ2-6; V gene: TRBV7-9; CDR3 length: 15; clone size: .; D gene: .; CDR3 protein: CASSLATAWGNVLTF; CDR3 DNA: TGTGCCAGCAGCTTAGCAACAGCTTGGGGCAACGTCCTGACTTTC
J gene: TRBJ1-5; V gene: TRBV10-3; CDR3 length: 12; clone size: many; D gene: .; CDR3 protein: CAISESRGPQHF; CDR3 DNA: TGTGCCATCAGTGAGTCACGAGGGCCCCAGCATTTT
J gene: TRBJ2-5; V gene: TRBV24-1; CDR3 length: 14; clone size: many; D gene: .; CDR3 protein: CATSDPGSEETQYF; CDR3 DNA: TGTGCCACCAGTGATCCGGGCAGCGAAGAGACCCAGTACTTC
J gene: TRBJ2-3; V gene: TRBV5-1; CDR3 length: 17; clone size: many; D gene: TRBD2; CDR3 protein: CASSLPGLAGVTDTQYF; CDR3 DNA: TGCGCCAGCAGCTTACCGGGACTAGCGGGAGTCACAGATACGCAGTATTTT
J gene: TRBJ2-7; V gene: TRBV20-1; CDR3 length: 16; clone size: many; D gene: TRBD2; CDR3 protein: CSAPGTSGRPFVEQYF; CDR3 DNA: TGCAGTGCTCCCGGGACTAGCGGGAGGCCGTTTGTCGAGCAGTACTTC
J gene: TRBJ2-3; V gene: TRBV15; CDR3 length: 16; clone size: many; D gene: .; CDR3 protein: CATSRDRRALTDTQYF; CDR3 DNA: TGTGCCACCAGCAGAGATCGGCGGGCCCTCACAGATACGCAGTATTTT
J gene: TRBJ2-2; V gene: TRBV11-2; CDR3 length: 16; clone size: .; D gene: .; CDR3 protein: CASSLHRPGVPGELFF; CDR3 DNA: TGTGCCAGCAGCTTACATCGGCCGGGGGTACCCGGGGAGCTGTTTTTT
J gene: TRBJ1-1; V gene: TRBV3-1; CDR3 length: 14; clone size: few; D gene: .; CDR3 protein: CASSQDQGDTEAFF; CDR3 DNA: TGTGCCAGCAGCCAAGATCAAGGGGACACTGAAGCTTTCTTT
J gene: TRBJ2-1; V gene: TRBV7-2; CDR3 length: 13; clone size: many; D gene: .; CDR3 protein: CASLFGGKNEQFF; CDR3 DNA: TGTGCCAGCTTGTTTGGCGGGAAGAATGAGCAGTTCTTC
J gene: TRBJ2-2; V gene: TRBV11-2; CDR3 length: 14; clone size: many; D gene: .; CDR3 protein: CASSYPPNTGELFF; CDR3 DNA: TGTGCCAGCAGCTACCCTCCGAACACCGGGGAGCTGTTTTTT
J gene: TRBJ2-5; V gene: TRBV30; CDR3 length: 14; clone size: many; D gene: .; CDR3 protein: CAWSVWEFGETQYF; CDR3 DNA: TGTGCCTGGAGTGTCTGGGAGTTTGGGGAGACCCAGTACTTC
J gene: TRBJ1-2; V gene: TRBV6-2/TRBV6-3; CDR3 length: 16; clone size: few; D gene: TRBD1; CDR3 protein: CASSYPQGATSRGYTF; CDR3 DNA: TGTGCCAGCAGTTACCCCCAGGGGGCAACGTCGCGGGGCTACACCTTC
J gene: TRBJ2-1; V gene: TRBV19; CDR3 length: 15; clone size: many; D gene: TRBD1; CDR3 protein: CASSRGTALRDEQFF; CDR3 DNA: TGTGCCAGTAGTCGTGGGACAGCGCTCAGGGATGAGCAGTTCTTC
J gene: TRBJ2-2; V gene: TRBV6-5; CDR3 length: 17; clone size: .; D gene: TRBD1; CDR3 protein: CASSHSLGQGYTGELFF; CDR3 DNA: TGTGCCAGCAGTCACTCGTTGGGACAGGGTTACACCGGGGAGCTGTTTTTT
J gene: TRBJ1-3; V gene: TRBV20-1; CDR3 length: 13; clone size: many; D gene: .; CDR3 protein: CSAREGSGNTIYF; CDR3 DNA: TGCAGTGCTAGAGAAGGCAGTGGAAACACCATATATTTT
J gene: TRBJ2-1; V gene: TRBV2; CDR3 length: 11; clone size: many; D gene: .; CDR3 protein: CASSGKREQFF; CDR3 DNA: TGTGCCAGCAGTGGCAAACGGGAGCAGTTCTTC
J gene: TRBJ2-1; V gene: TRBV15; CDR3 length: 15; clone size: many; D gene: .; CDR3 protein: CATSRAASSYNEQFF; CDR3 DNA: TGTGCCACCAGCAGAGCTGCCAGTAGCTACAATGAGCAGTTCTTC
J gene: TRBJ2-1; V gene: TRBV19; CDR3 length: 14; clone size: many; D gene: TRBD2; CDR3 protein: CASTRAGGMDEQFF; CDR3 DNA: TGTGCCAGTACGAGGGCGGGGGGCATGGATGAGCAGTTCTTC
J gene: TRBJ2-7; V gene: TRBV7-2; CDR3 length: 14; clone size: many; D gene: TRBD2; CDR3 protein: CASSSLAGGAEQYF; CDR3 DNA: TGTGCCAGCAGCTCTCTAGCGGGAGGCGCCGAGCAGTACTTC
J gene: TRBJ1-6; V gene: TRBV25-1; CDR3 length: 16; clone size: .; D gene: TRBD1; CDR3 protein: CASNRNGDRGDSPLHF; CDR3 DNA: TGTGCCAGCAATCGAAACGGGGACAGGGGGGACTCACCCCTCCACTTT
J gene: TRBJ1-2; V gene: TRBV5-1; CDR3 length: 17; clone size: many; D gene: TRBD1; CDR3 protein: CASSRRTGRETNYGYTF; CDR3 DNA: TGCGCCAGCAGCAGGAGGACAGGGAGGGAGACTAACTATGGCTACACCTTC
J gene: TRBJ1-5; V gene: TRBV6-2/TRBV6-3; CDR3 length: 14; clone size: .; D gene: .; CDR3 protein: CASTGQGHNQPQHF; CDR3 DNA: TGTGCCAGCACCGGGCAGGGCCACAATCAGCCCCAGCATTTT
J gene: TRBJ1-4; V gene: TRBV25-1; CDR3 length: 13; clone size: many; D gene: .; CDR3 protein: CASSEAGYLGLFF; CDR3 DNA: TGTGCCAGCAGTGAAGCCGGTTACCTCGGGCTGTTTTTT
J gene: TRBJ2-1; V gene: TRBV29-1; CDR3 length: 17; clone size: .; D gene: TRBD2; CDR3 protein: CSVEECLAGGQGNEQFF; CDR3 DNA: TGCAGCGTTGAGGAGTGTCTAGCGGGGGGGCAGGGCAATGAGCAGTTCTTC
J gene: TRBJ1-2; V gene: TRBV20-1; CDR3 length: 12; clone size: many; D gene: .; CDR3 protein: CSADSSTDFYTF; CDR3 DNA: TGCAGTGCAGACTCGTCGACAGATTTCTACACCTTC